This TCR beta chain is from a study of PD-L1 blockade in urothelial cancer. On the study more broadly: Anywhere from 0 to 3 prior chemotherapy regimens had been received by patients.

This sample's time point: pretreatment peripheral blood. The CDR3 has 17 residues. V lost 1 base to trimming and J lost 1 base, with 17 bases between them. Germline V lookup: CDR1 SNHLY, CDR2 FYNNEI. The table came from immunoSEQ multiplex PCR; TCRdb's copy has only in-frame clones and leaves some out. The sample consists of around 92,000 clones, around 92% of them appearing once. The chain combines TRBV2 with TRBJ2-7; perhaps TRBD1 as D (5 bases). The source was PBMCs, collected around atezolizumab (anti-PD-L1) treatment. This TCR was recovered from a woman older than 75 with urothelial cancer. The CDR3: CASSEDHPGSLSYEQYF. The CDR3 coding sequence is TGTGCCAGCAGTGAAGATCACCCAGGGTCCTTATCCTACGAGCAGTACTTC.